The next 8 T cell receptor beta chains were all read from a single sample in a study of T-cell reconstitution after alpha-beta-depleted transplantation in children. Using unique molecular identifiers, the investigators prepared the TCRbeta library. TCRdb re-derived calls from the PCR reads in MiXCR, one entry per CDR3 protein. Of fewer than 700,000 distinct CDR3 sequences listed, about 21% are singletons. The specimen comprised PBMCs, mostly from graft donor cells, sampled 360 days after TCRalphabeta/CD19-depleted stem cell transplant. These receptors came from a boy younger than two who had a stem cell transplant for acute myeloid leukemia, so the T cells may come from the graft donor.

This sequence joins TRBV13 and TRBJ2-1; D possibly corresponds to TRBD2 (5 bases). V gave up 5 bases and J gave up 4 bases, with 12 bases separating them. The CDR3 covers 14 residues. CDR1 PRHDT and CDR2 FYEKMQ come from the germline V gene (reference sequence). CDR3 nucleotides: TGTGCCAGCAGCCCCCGGACTTTATACAATGAGCAGTTCTTC. It codes for CASSPRTLYNEQFF. The full variable domain, with the rest looked up from reference TRBV13 and TRBJ2-1, is AAGVIQSPRHLIKEKRETATLKCYPIPRHDTVYWYQQGPGQDPQFLISFYEKMQSDKGSIPDRFSAQQFSDYHSELNMSSLELGDSALYFCASSPRTLYNEQFFGPGTRLTVL.

Points on this clonotype: Possible read error: a much larger clone is one base away. The V and J genes are TRBV20-1 and TRBJ2-2; TRBD2 matches at 9 bases. CDR1 is DFQATT, CDR2 SNEGSKA, per germline (reference sequence). The CDR3 is made up of 16 amino acids. CDR3: CCARDILSGGTGELFF. The CDR3 DNA follows: TGCTGTGCTAGAGATATTTTGAGCGGGGGGACCGGGGAGCTGTTTTTT.

Here the CDR3 reads CASSGTGYLYNEQFF. CDR3 coding DNA: TGTGCCAGCTCAGGGACAGGCTATCTCTACAATGAGCAGTTCTTC. The V gene is TRBV25-1, the J gene TRBJ2-1; 8 bases are a match to TRBD1. After removal of 8 bases from V and 3 bases from J, the junction contained 9 bases not matched to a gene. From germline, CDR1 is MGHDK and CDR2 SYGVNS. The CDR3 runs 15 residues. The variable domain in full, completed from reference TRBV25-1 and TRBJ2-1, reads EADIYQTPRYLVIGTGKKITLECSQTMGHDKMYWYQQDPGMELHLIHYSYGVNSTEKGDLSSESTVSRIRTEHFPLTLESARPSHTSQYLCASSGTGYLYNEQFFGPGTRLTVL.

This clonotype was seen a few times. The rearrangement uses TRBV12-3 or TRBV12-4 and TRBJ2-3; D is possibly TRBD1 (6 bases). This CDR3 contains 12 residues. The ends were cut back, 3 bases at V and 14 bases at J, with 15 bases in the middle. In DNA, the CDR3 is TGTGCCAGCAGTTTTACAGGGTCAGATGGGTATTTT. Amino acids: CASSFTGSDGYF.

This clonotype was seen many times. This rearrangement joins TRBV20-1 to TRBJ1-4; unclear D gene. This CDR3 is 11 amino acids long. V was trimmed by 6 bases and J by 8 bases, leaving 10 bases between them. The germline gives CDR1 DFQATT, CDR2 SNEGSKA (reference sequence). The CDR3 here is CSAPRVEKLFF. The CDR3 nucleotides read TGCAGTGCCCCCCGGGTGGAAAAACTGTTTTTT.

The V call is TRBV10-3, the J call TRBJ2-1; TRBD1 agrees at 7 bases. V gave up 8 bases and J gave up 4 bases; unmatched junction bases: 5. The germline CDR1 and CDR2 sequences are ENHRY and SYGVKD. There are 13 residues in the CDR3. The CDR3 DNA is TGTGCCATCCTCGGGACAGAGTACAATGAGCAGTTCTTC. This gives the protein CAILGTEYNEQFF.

This clonotype appeared a few times. The chain employs TRBV7-2 and TRBJ2-2, with D perhaps matching TRBD2 (5 bases). The CDR3 contains 14 residues. V was shortened by 0 bases and J by 8 bases, with 10 bases between the two germline ends. CDR1 is SGHTA, CDR2 FQGNSA, per germline. Written as DNA, the CDR3 is TGTGCCAGCAGCTTAGCCTCTAGCATGGGGGAGCTGTTTTTT. Translation: CASSLASSMGELFF.

This clonotype appeared many times. V usage is TRBV11-1 and J usage is TRBJ2-5; tentatively, D is TRBD2 (6 bases). V lost 0 bases to trimming and J lost 2 bases, with 19 bases between them. This CDR3 is 18 amino acids long. Germline loops: CDR1 SGHAT, CDR2 FQDESV (reference sequence). Here the CDR3 DNA reads TGTGCCAGCAGCTTAGCGCGTGGTAGCGGCATATCACAAGAGACCCAGTACTTC. Amino acid sequence: CASSLARGSGISQETQYF.